Each of the 20 T cell receptor beta chains below was sequenced from the same sample in a study of siplizumab effects on memory and regulatory T cells. The assay was immunoSEQ multiplex PCR, and TCRdb's table has in-frame clones only and misses some. Of about 100,000 clones listed, about 91% are singletons. Sequences were obtained from Tregs sorted from blood. These receptors were obtained from a human donor in good health.

This clone was counted a single time. V usage is TRBV15 and J usage is TRBJ1-2; 7 bases are a match to TRBD1. CDR3 length equals 14 residues. V shed 1 base and J 4 bases; nucleotides not matched to a gene: 3. In germline, CDR1 is LNHNV, CDR2 YYDKDF (reference sequence). Here the CDR3 reads CATSRADRAYGYTF. CDR3 in DNA: TGTGCCACCAGCAGAGCCGACAGGGCCTATGGCTACACCTTC.

The chain has TRBV10-3 and TRBJ2-7; D unclear. Germline values: CDR1 ENHRY, CDR2 SYGVKD. The CDR3 length is 13 residues. V was trimmed by 6 bases and J by 3 bases, leaving 12 bases between them. As DNA, the CDR3 is TGTGCCATCAGACCCAGCCAACTCTACGAGCAGTACTTC. Its protein product is CAIRPSQLYEQYF.

The gene calls are TRBV30 and TRBJ2-3; 13 bases fit TRBD2. Trimming cost V 1 base and J 4 bases; bases outside gene matches: 2. The CDR3 is made up of 15 amino acids. Germline CDR1 GTSNPN, CDR2 SVGIG (reference sequence). This chain's CDR3 is CAWSGGLAGADTQYF. CDR3 DNA: TGTGCCTGGAGTGGCGGACTAGCGGGAGCAGATACGCAGTATTTT.

This chain joins TRBV6-5 and TRBJ1-2; TRBD1 matches at 7 bases. CDR1 is MNHEY, CDR2 SVGAGI, per germline. This CDR3 has 13 amino acids. The J segment lost 7 bases and the V segment lost 8 bases, leaving 10 bases of the junction unmatched. DNA of the CDR3: TGTGCCAGCTACTTCCAGGGGGGGAGTGGCTACACCTTC. This encodes CASYFQGGSGYTF.

The chain joins TRBV28 to TRBJ2-4, with D possibly matching TRBD2 (5 bases). There are 15 residues in the CDR3. Trimming pared 1 base from V and 0 bases from J, leaving 7 bases between. Germline CDR1 reads MDHEN; CDR2 reads SYDVKM. The CDR3: CASSLLAGAKNIQYF. In nucleotides, the CDR3 is TGTGCCAGCAGTTTATTGGCGGGAGCCAAAAACATTCAGTACTTC.

V and J are TRBV14 and TRBJ1-3; unclear D gene. Germline CDR1 reads SGHDN; CDR2 reads FVKESK. This CDR3 spans 19 amino acids. The germline V and J ends were trimmed by 0 bases and 0 bases, with 18 bases remaining between them. The DNA of the CDR3 is TGTGCCAGCAGCCAAGATGGTGGGCAGGCGAGTCCCTCTGGAAACACCATATATTTT. Translating gives CASSQDGGQASPSGNTIYF.

V usage is TRBV7-8 and J usage is TRBJ1-2, with TRBD1 as a possible D gene (6 bases). The germline gives CDR1 SGHVS, CDR2 FQNEAQ. The CDR3 has 13 residues. The V and J ends lost 1 base and 4 bases respectively, with 7 bases between them. CDR3 DNA: TGTGCCAGCAGCTTAGAGGGGGTCTATGGCTACACCTTC. Its translation: CASSLEGVYGYTF. The full variable domain, in which reference TRBV7-8 and TRBJ1-2 provide the parts outside the CDR3, is GAGVSQSPRYKVAKRGQDVALRCDPISGHVSLFWYQQALGQGPEFLTYFQNEAQLDKSGLPSDRFFAERPEGSVSTLKIQRTQQEDSAVYLCASSLEGVYGYTFGSGTRLTVV.

The V call is TRBV5-6, the J call TRBJ2-5, with TRBD2 matching 11 bases. V lost 2 bases and J lost 7; bases outside the gene matches: 10. The CDR3 contains 16 residues. The germline gives CDR1 SGHDT, CDR2 YYEEEE. The CDR3 coding sequence is TGTGCCAGCAGCTTTACTAGCGGGAGAGTTATGGTGACCCAGTACTTC. Protein: CASSFTSGRVMVTQYF.

The chain joins TRBV2 to TRBJ1-1, with D unclear. CDR1 and CDR2 from the germline V gene are SNHLY and FYNNEI. CDR3 length equals 14 residues. Trimming took off 1 base at V and 0 bases at J, with 6 bases between the two ends. This CDR3 is CASSEVRLNTEAFF. The CDR3, as DNA: TGTGCCAGCAGTGAAGTACGTCTGAACACTGAAGCTTTCTTT.

This clone was detected only once. The DNA of the CDR3 is TGTGCCACCAGCAGAGATATAGGACAGGGGGTTCGGACAGATACGCAGTATTTT. It encodes CATSRDIGQGVRTDTQYF. The V and J genes are TRBV15 and TRBJ2-3; 10 bases are shared with TRBD1. CDR3 length equals 18 residues. With 0 bases clipped from V and 3 bases from J, the junction kept 9 bases outside the gene matches. Per germline, CDR1 LNHNV and CDR2 YYDKDF (reference sequence).

The V call is TRBV5-4, the J call TRBJ2-3, with D perhaps TRBD2 (6 bases). The CDR3 spans 16 residues. Trimming cost V 5 bases and J 2 bases, with 18 bases left between them. Germline V gene lookup returns CDR1 SGHNT and CDR2 YYREEE (reference sequence). The DNA for the CDR3 is TGTGCCAGCAGTGAGGGCGGGATGTGGGCCACAGATACGCAGTATTTT. Amino acids: CASSEGGMWATDTQYF. The variable domain in full, completed from reference TRBV5-4 and TRBJ2-3, reads ETGVTQSPTHLIKTRGQQVTLRCSSQSGHNTVSWYQQALGQGPQFIFQYYREEENGRGNFPPRFSGLQFPNYSSELNVNALELDDSALYLCASSEGGMWATDTQYFGPGTRLTVL.

The rearrangement links TRBV9 to TRBJ2-7; 9 bases align to TRBD1. The V and J ends lost 0 bases and 3 bases, in that order; junction bases with no gene match: 4. Germline V gene data show CDR1 as SGDLS and CDR2 as YYNGEE. There are 15 residues in the CDR3. CDR3 nucleotides: TGTGCCAGCAGCGTAGGAGGACAGGGGTACTACGAGCAGTACTTC. Its protein product is CASSVGGQGYYEQYF.

The chain carries TRBV11-3 and TRBJ2-1, with TRBD2 as a possible D gene (6 bases). Between the trimmed V and J ends, which lost 2 bases and 4 bases, there was a span of 9 bases. CDR1 and CDR2 from the germline V gene are SGHNT and YENEEA. This CDR3 is 14 amino acids long. The CDR3 protein is CASSLPGTYNEQFF. DNA for the CDR3: TGTGCCAGCAGCTTACCTGGGACTTACAATGAGCAGTTCTTC.

This chain links TRBV28 with TRBJ2-1, with 12 bases that match TRBD2. Unmatched junction bases numbered 11, after V lost 10 bases and J lost 7 bases. The CDR3 extends over 15 amino acids. Germline V CDR1 and CDR2: MDHEN, SYDVKM. The CDR3, as DNA: TGTGCCACCTCCCCGCTAGCGGGAGGGGGAAATGAGCAGTTCTTC. Its translation is CATSPLAGGGNEQFF.

The rearrangement uses TRBV9 and TRBJ2-1; 8 nucleotides line up with TRBD2. The CDR3 length is 15 residues. Per the germline V gene, CDR1 is SGDLS and CDR2 is YYNGEE. V trimming: 0 bases; J trimming: 6 bases; junction bases outside the gene matches: 5. The CDR3 loop is CASSVDGGTSNEQFF. CDR3 nucleotide sequence: TGTGCCAGCAGCGTAGACGGGGGGACTAGCAATGAGCAGTTCTTC.

The chain links TRBV2 to TRBJ2-7, with no clear D. Germline assignment: CDR1 SNHLY and CDR2 FYNNEI. V lost 7 bases, J lost 2 bases, and 9 bases lay in between. The CDR3 has 12 residues. CDR3 sequence reads: CASTANTYEQYF. The CDR3 nucleotides read TGTGCCAGCACGGCGAACACCTACGAGCAGTACTTC.

The chain recombines TRBV28 with TRBJ1-1, with D tentatively TRBD1 (5 bases). The CDR3 has 15 residues. V was trimmed by 5 bases and J by 5 bases, leaving 18 bases between them. Germline assignment: CDR1 MDHEN and CDR2 SYDVKM. The CDR3 coding sequence is TGTGCCAGCAGTCTCACAGGAGGATGGAGGACTGAAGCTTTCTTT. Translation: CASSLTGGWRTEAFF.

The chain links TRBV18 to TRBJ1-2, with D possibly TRBD1 on 6 matching bases. V was cut by 2 bases and J by 7 bases, with 11 bases left in between. The CDR3 consists of 13 residues. Looked up from germline, CDR1 is KGHSH and CDR2 is LQKENI. For the CDR3, the DNA is TGTGCCAGCTCACCAGATTTCAGGGGTGGCTACACCTTC. It translates to CASSPDFRGGYTF.

This clone came up a few times. The genes are TRBV19 and TRBJ1-5; weak D call: TRBD1 (5 bases). The ends were cut back, 6 bases at V and 4 bases at J, with 13 bases in the middle. Germline CDR1 reads LNHDA; CDR2 reads SQIVND (reference sequence). This CDR3 region has 14 residues. The CDR3 DNA is TGTGCCAGTAGCACGATGGGGGGTAATCAGCCCCAGCATTTT. It encodes CASSTMGGNQPQHF.

The J gene is TRBJ2-1, the V gene TRBV5-1, with D unclear. This CDR3 comprises 15 residues. Germline V gene sequence: CDR1 SGHRS, CDR2 YFSETQ. The ends were cut back, 0 bases at V and 4 bases at J, with 11 bases in the middle. The CDR3 sequence is CASSLGAVRYNEQFF. Written as DNA, the CDR3 is TGCGCCAGCAGCTTGGGCGCGGTCCGATACAATGAGCAGTTCTTC. Complete variable domain (other parts from reference TRBV5-1 and TRBJ2-1): KAGVTQTPRYLIKTRGQQVTLSCSPISGHRSVSWYQQTPGQGLQFLFEYFSETQRNKGNFPGRFSGRQFSNSRSEMNVSTLELGDSALYLCASSLGAVRYNEQFFGPGTRLTVL.